This TCR beta chain came from a study of cytomegalovirus exposure and HLA in healthy donors. Study-wide results and limits: Later analysis reportedly placed an Asian-associated ancestry cluster below the approximately 730-donor mean in N-insertions. The study labeled under 200 TCR beta chains cytomegalovirus-associated.

CDR3 length: 17 residues. From germline, CDR1 is SGHTA and CDR2 FQGNSA. V lost 6 bases, J lost 2 bases, and 14 bases stayed unmatched. Healthy bone marrow donors supplied every sample. 60 Vbeta and 13 Jbeta primers were used in PCR. Produced via immunoSEQ multiplex PCR; TCRdb's table is partial and in-frame only. This sample carries around 200,000 clones, around 81% of them seen once, and the ten largest clones take 1.9%. As concerns this clone: Antigen specificity is unknown.

Sequencing used PBMCs. V and J are TRBV7-2 and TRBJ2-3; TRBD2 aligns across 7 bases. This clonotype was sampled from a man younger than 45 in good health and CMV-seronegative. The CDR3 region is CASSPRTSRGYTDTQYF. The CDR3 DNA sequence: TGTGCCAGCAGTCCCCGGACTAGTCGGGGGTACACAGATACGCAGTATTTT.